The 32 T cell receptor beta chains given below trace back to one sample, sequenced in a study of cytomegalovirus exposure and HLA in healthy donors. The PCR contained 60 Vbeta and 13 Jbeta primers. Measured with immunoSEQ multiplex PCR; TCRdb has only the in-frame clones, and not every one. The sample consists of fewer than 150,000 clones, around 77% of them appearing once. Sequenced: PBMCs. All receptors come from a woman aged 50 to 65 in good health and CMV-seronegative.

The chain employs TRBV15 and TRBJ1-1; the D is unclear. CDR3 length: 17 amino acids. Looked up from germline, CDR1 is LNHNV and CDR2 is YYDKDF (reference sequence). V lost 3 bases, J lost 1 base, and 18 bases lay in between. The CDR3 DNA sequence: TGTGCCACCAGCAGGAGTTTATCTGGAGGTGGGAACACTGAAGCTTTCTTT. It translates to CATSRSLSGGGNTEAFF.

The genes are TRBV9 and TRBJ2-3, with 14 positions matching TRBD2. The CDR3 has 16 residues. Trimming cost V 1 base and J 4 bases; bases outside gene matches: 2. Germline CDR1 is SGDLS and CDR2 is YYNGEE. This CDR3 reads CASSVRLAGGSDTQYF. The CDR3 nucleotides read TGTGCCAGCAGCGTAAGACTAGCGGGGGGGTCAGATACGCAGTATTTT.

This rearrangement joins TRBV9 to TRBJ2-1; D remains unclear. The CDR3 is made up of 16 amino acids. V lost 0 bases to trimming and J lost 2 bases, with 12 bases between them. Germline V gene data show CDR1 as SGDLS and CDR2 as YYNGEE. CDR3 coding DNA: TGTGCCAGCAGCGTAGAAGGCGGCCAGCCCTACAATGAGCAGTTCTTC. The encoded protein is CASSVEGGQPYNEQFF. Full variable domain (outside the CDR3, taken from reference TRBV9 and TRBJ2-1): DSGVTQTPKHLITATGQRVTLRCSPRSGDLSVYWYQQSLDQGLQFLIQYYNGEERAKGNILERFSAQQFPDLHSELNLSSLELGDSALYFCASSVEGGQPYNEQFFGPGTRLTVL.

By share, this clone counts as medium-sized. The chain has TRBV6-1 and TRBJ1-5; D unclear. Germline V gene sequence: CDR1 MNHNS, CDR2 SASEGT. The V gene lost 1 base and the J gene lost 7 bases, with 11 bases spanning the gap. The CDR3 covers 14 residues. Here the CDR3 reads CASSEGPEGQPQHF. The CDR3 bases are TGTGCCAGCAGTGAAGGCCCCGAGGGCCAGCCCCAGCATTTT.

CDR3 nucleotide sequence: TGTGCCAGCAGTTCAGGGATGCTTGATGGAAACACCATATATTTT. Translating it yields CASSSGMLDGNTIYF. The chain links TRBV2 to TRBJ1-3; D is perhaps TRBD1 (5 bases). V lost 5 bases and J lost 3, with 14 bases in between. Germline loops: CDR1 SNHLY, CDR2 FYNNEI. The CDR3 runs 15 residues.

The chain couples TRBV27 to TRBJ1-6; 11 positions match TRBD1. The CDR3 totals 14 residues. Germline CDR1 and CDR2: MNHEY and SMNVEV (reference sequence). V lost 4 bases, J lost 10 bases, and 3 bases stayed unmatched. CDR3 DNA sequence: TGTGCCAGCAGTTCGGGACAGGGGGTCTCACCCCTCCACTTT. Residues: CASSSGQGVSPLHF.

The J gene is TRBJ1-1, the V gene TRBV7-9, with D perhaps matching TRBD1 (5 bases). This CDR3 contains 12 residues. Germline V lookup: CDR1 SEHNR, CDR2 FQNEAQ (reference sequence). V shed 2 bases and J shed 11 bases, with 12 bases lying between them. The CDR3 sequence: CASSLSRVVAFF. CDR3 nucleotide sequence: TGTGCCAGCAGCTTATCCAGGGTTGTGGCTTTCTTT. The complete variable domain, with remaining parts taken from reference TRBV7-9 and TRBJ1-1, reads DTGVSQNPRHKITKRGQNVTFRCDPISEHNRLYWYRQTLGQGPEFLTYFQNEAQLEKSRLLSDRFSAERPKGSFSTLEIQRTEQGDSAMYLCASSLSRVVAFFGQGTRLTVV.

J is TRBJ1-2 and V is TRBV6-5, with 9 bases lining up with TRBD1. The CDR3 is 14 amino acids. Per germline, CDR1 MNHEY and CDR2 SVGAGI. The ends lost 5 bases at V and 4 bases at J; junction bases unmatched: 5. Here the CDR3 DNA reads TGTGCCAGCAGTGCACAGGGGGCTGGCTATGGCTACACCTTC. It encodes CASSAQGAGYGYTF.

This clone was observed once. The rearrangement uses TRBV7-6 and TRBJ2-1; 8 positions match TRBD1. The CDR3 spans 17 residues. The V segment lost 5 bases and the J segment 2 bases; nucleotides outside the gene matches: 11. From germline, CDR1 is SGHVS and CDR2 FNYEAQ. CDR3 nucleotide sequence: TGTGCCAGCAGCCTTGACAGGGGAAGTAGGACCTACAATGAGCAGTTCTTC. It encodes CASSLDRGSRTYNEQFF.

V is TRBV14 and J is TRBJ2-7, with D possibly matching TRBD1 (7 bases). The germline V gene encodes CDR1 SGHDN and CDR2 FVKESK. V was shortened by 2 bases and J by 7 bases, with 12 bases between the two germline ends. This CDR3 region has 13 residues. The DNA of the CDR3 is TGTGCCAGCAGCCAAAATGCAGGGGGGGAGCAGTACTTC. This encodes CASSQNAGGEQYF.

This clone was picked up a small number of times. The chain couples TRBV6-5 to TRBJ2-7, with a weak D call TRBD2 (5 bases). The CDR3 spans 13 residues. V was cut by 4 bases and J by 3 bases, with 10 bases left in between. Germline CDR1 MNHEY, CDR2 SVGAGI. DNA for the CDR3: TGTGCCAGCAGTTCAGGTAGCGACTACGAGCAGTACTTC. It is translated as CASSSGSDYEQYF.

Only a few counts were recorded for this clone. The genes are TRBV5-4 and TRBJ1-2; the D is unclear. Germline CDR1 SGHNT, CDR2 YYREEE (reference sequence). The CDR3 extends over 16 amino acids. Trimming removed 4 bases at V and 0 bases at J, with 16 bases between. The CDR3 loop is CASSPKDGGANYGYTF. In DNA, the CDR3 is TGTGCCAGCAGCCCTAAGGATGGCGGAGCTAACTATGGCTACACCTTC.

J is TRBJ1-5 and V is TRBV10-3; D is unresolved. CDR3 length: 14 residues. Germline CDR1 reads ENHRY; CDR2 reads SYGVKD. Between the trimmed V and J ends, which lost 6 bases and 6 bases, there was a span of 15 bases. As DNA, the CDR3 is TGTGCCATCAGCTCGGATGGTGGCGGTCAGCCCCAGCATTTT. It is translated as CAISSDGGGQPQHF.

Concerning this clone: Other DNA sequences of this sample code for an identical CDR3. The V gene is TRBV4-3, the J gene TRBJ1-6; D gene unclear. Between the trimmed V and J ends, which lost 0 bases and 0 bases, there was a span of 9 bases. Germline-derived CDR1 and CDR2 are LGHNA and YSLEER. This CDR3 comprises 17 residues. Here the CDR3 DNA reads TGCGCCAGCAGCCAAGACAAACCGAGCTCCTATAATTCACCCCTCCACTTT. Residues: CASSQDKPSSYNSPLHF.

The chain employs TRBV27 and TRBJ2-7; 8 positions match TRBD2. Per the germline V gene, CDR1 is MNHEY and CDR2 is SMNVEV (reference sequence). J gave up 9 bases and V 6 bases, and 16 bases lay outside the gene matches. This CDR3 region has 15 residues. The CDR3 sequence is CASSPREGSLYGQYF. In DNA, the CDR3 is TGTGCCAGCAGCCCCCGGGAGGGTTCTTTATATGGGCAGTACTTC.

The V call is TRBV11-2, the J call TRBJ1-2; D perhaps matches TRBD1 (5 bases). Looked up from germline, CDR1 is SGHAT and CDR2 is FQNNGV. The CDR3 loop spans 17 amino acids. V lost 1 base and J 5 bases, leaving 20 bases between the germline ends. In DNA, the CDR3 is TGTGCCAGCAGCTTAGCCGTATCTCCTCAAAGGGGATATGGCTACACCTTC. This gives the protein CASSLAVSPQRGYGYTF.

The chain joins TRBV27 to TRBJ2-7; D gene unclear. In germline, CDR1 is MNHEY, CDR2 SMNVEV (reference sequence). V was cut by 3 bases and J by 0 bases, with 9 bases left in between. CDR3 size: 14 residues. CDR3 sequence reads: CASSFGPSSYEQYF. The CDR3 nucleotides read TGTGCCAGCAGTTTTGGCCCTTCCTCCTACGAGCAGTACTTC.

The rearrangement joins TRBV4-1 to TRBJ2-7; weak D call: TRBD1 (7 bases). Germline CDR1 and CDR2: MGHRA and YSYEKL. The CDR3 extends over 13 amino acids. V was shortened by 3 bases and J by 2 bases, with 8 bases between the two germline ends. The CDR3 protein is CASSHRGAYEQYF. The CDR3 bases are TGCGCCAGCAGCCACAGGGGGGCCTACGAGCAGTACTTC.

The chain carries TRBV11-2 and TRBJ1-4; tentative D call: TRBD1 (6 bases). Germline V gene data show CDR1 as SGHAT and CDR2 as FQNNGV. The CDR3 runs to 15 residues. Trimming pared 1 base from V and 4 bases from J, leaving 10 bases between. DNA of the CDR3: TGTGCCAGCAGCTTAGGGGGGCAGGGTAATGAAAAACTGTTTTTT. It codes for CASSLGGQGNEKLFF.

V gene TRBV4-1 combines with J gene TRBJ1-2, with D perhaps matching TRBD1 (6 bases). The germline V and J ends were trimmed by 4 bases and 2 bases, with 14 bases remaining between them. CDR3 length: 15 residues. CDR1 is MGHRA and CDR2 is YSYEKL in the germline V gene. CDR3: CASSLMQGPNYGYTF. As DNA, the CDR3 is TGCGCCAGCAGCCTGATGCAGGGGCCAAACTATGGCTACACCTTC.

With respect to this clone: A read error may account for a junction end that differs from germline. This same CDR3 is encoded by further DNA sequences in the sample. This rearrangement joins TRBV6-1 to TRBJ1-2; 12 nucleotides agree with TRBD1. The CDR3 contains 15 residues. Per the germline V gene, CDR1 is MNHNS and CDR2 is SASEGT. The CDR3 sequence: CASREGTGGGYGYTF. The CDR3 DNA sequence: TGTGCCAGCAGAGAAGGGACAGGGGGCGGCTACGGCTACACCTTC.

This chain uses TRBV18 with TRBJ2-3, with TRBD2 matching over 9 bases. Germline loops: CDR1 KGHSH, CDR2 LQKENI. The CDR3 runs 17 residues. Trimming took 5 bases from V and 9 from J; bases not matched to a gene: 18. The CDR3: CASSNRSGGTLSRTQYF. The CDR3 DNA is TGTGCCAGCTCAAATCGGAGCGGGGGGACGTTAAGTCGCACGCAGTATTTT.

The chain links TRBV30 to TRBJ1-1, with D possibly being TRBD1 (5 bases). From germline, CDR1 is GTSNPN and CDR2 SVGIG (reference sequence). The ends were cut back, 2 bases at V and 2 bases at J, with 9 bases in the middle. CDR3 size: 13 residues. This chain's CDR3 is CAWSIWTNTEAFF. As DNA, the CDR3 is TGTGCCTGGAGTATATGGACAAACACTGAAGCTTTCTTT.

The chain has TRBV7-2 and TRBJ2-2, with 7 bases lining up with TRBD2. V lost 6 bases, J lost 7 bases, and 8 bases stayed unmatched. Per the germline V gene, CDR1 is SGHTA and CDR2 is FQGNSA. There are 14 residues in the CDR3. The chain's CDR3 is CASRERGAFGELFF. In DNA form, the CDR3 reads TGTGCCAGCAGAGAGCGGGGAGCCTTCGGGGAGCTGTTTTTT.

The CDR3: CAINDPGVNSMNTEAFF. Here the CDR3 DNA reads TGTGCCATCAACGACCCGGGGGTGAACTCGATGAACACTGAAGCTTTCTTT. The chain employs TRBV10-3 and TRBJ1-1; tentatively, D is TRBD1 (5 bases). The CDR3 consists of 17 residues. CDR1 and CDR2 from the germline V gene are ENHRY and SYGVKD. The germline V and J ends were trimmed by 7 bases and 0 bases, with 21 bases remaining between them.

There are a few counts of this clone. The V and J genes are TRBV19 and TRBJ2-2; 7 bases match TRBD1. J gave up 7 bases and V 5 bases, and 7 bases lay outside the gene matches. Germline V gives CDR1 LNHDA, CDR2 SQIVND (reference sequence). The CDR3 extends over 14 amino acids. CDR3 residues: CASSASRGFGELFF. The CDR3, as DNA: TGTGCCAGTAGTGCAAGCAGGGGGTTCGGGGAGCTGTTTTTT.

The chain is built from TRBV11-3 and TRBJ2-5; D is unresolved. Per germline, CDR1 SGHNT and CDR2 YENEEA. Trimming cost V 3 bases and J 5 bases, with 10 bases left between them. This CDR3 region has 13 residues. The CDR3 DNA is TGTGCCAGCAGCTTTAACAGTTTGGAGACCCAGTACTTC. Translated, it gives CASSFNSLETQYF. The full variable domain, with the rest looked up from reference TRBV11-3 and TRBJ2-5, is EAGVVQSPRYKIIEKKQPVAFWCNPISGHNTLYWYLQNLGQGPELLIRYENEEAVDDSQLPKDRFSAERLKGVDSTLKIQPAELGDSAVYLCASSFNSLETQYFGPGTRLLVL.

This chain connects TRBV4-1 to TRBJ2-3; 10 nucleotides line up with TRBD2. The CDR3 is 17 residues long. V gave up 0 bases and J gave up 5 bases; unmatched junction bases: 8. The germline V gene has CDR1 MGHRA and CDR2 YSYEKL. The CDR3 DNA follows: TGCGCCAGCAGCCAAGATAGAGCGGGGGGGCCATTAGATACGCAGTATTTT. Translation gives CASSQDRAGGPLDTQYF.

V usage is TRBV29-1 and J usage is TRBJ1-3, with D maybe TRBD1 (5 bases). Trimming removed 6 bases from V and 0 bases from J, with 9 bases in between. There are 13 residues in the CDR3. Germline-derived CDR1 and CDR2 are SQVTM and ANQGSEA. CDR3 sequence: CSVGGLSGNTIYF. The CDR3 DNA reads TGCAGCGTGGGGGGTCTCTCTGGAAACACCATATATTTT.

The rearrangement links TRBV10-1 to TRBJ1-1; TRBD1 is a possible D gene (5 bases). CDR3 length: 14 residues. Trimming stripped 3 bases from V and 9 bases from J, with 17 bases between. Per the germline V gene, CDR1 is WNHNN and CDR2 is SYGVQD (reference sequence). The chain's CDR3 is CASSESGDLEQAFF. Here the CDR3 DNA reads TGCGCCAGCAGTGAATCGGGGGACCTTGAACAAGCTTTCTTT.

The chain carries TRBV19 and TRBJ1-1; the D is unclear. V was pared by 6 bases and J by 4 bases, with 12 bases between. CDR3 length: 13 residues. CDR1 and CDR2 (germline): LNHDA, SQIVND (reference sequence). The CDR3, as DNA: TGTGCCAGTAGCGGAGGGAGAGGCACTGAAGCTTTCTTT. It codes for CASSGGRGTEAFF.

This clone was detected only a few times. This sequence joins TRBV7-2 and TRBJ2-1; maybe TRBD1 (6 bases). The CDR3 contains 15 residues. Trimming stripped 0 bases from V and 9 bases from J, with 15 bases between. Germline CDR1 and CDR2: SGHTA and FQGNSA. In nucleotides, the CDR3 is TGTGCCAGCAGCTTAGCGGGGGAACAGGGTGGTGAGCAGTTCTTC. Protein product: CASSLAGEQGGEQFF.